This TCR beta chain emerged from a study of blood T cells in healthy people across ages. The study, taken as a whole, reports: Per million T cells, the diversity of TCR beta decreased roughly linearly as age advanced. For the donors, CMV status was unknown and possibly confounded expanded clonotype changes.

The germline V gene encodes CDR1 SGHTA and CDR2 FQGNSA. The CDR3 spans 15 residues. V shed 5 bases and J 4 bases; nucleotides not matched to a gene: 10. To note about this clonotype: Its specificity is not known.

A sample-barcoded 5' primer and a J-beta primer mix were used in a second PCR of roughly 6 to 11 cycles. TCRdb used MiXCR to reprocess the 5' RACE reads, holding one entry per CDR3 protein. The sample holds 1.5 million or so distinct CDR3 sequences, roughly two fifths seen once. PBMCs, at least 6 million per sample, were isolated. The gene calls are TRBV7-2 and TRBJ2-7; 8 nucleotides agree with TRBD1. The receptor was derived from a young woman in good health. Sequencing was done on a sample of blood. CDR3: CASSPSGTGWYEQYF. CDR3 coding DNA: TGTGCCAGCAGCCCGTCCGGGACAGGATGGTACGAGCAGTACTTC.